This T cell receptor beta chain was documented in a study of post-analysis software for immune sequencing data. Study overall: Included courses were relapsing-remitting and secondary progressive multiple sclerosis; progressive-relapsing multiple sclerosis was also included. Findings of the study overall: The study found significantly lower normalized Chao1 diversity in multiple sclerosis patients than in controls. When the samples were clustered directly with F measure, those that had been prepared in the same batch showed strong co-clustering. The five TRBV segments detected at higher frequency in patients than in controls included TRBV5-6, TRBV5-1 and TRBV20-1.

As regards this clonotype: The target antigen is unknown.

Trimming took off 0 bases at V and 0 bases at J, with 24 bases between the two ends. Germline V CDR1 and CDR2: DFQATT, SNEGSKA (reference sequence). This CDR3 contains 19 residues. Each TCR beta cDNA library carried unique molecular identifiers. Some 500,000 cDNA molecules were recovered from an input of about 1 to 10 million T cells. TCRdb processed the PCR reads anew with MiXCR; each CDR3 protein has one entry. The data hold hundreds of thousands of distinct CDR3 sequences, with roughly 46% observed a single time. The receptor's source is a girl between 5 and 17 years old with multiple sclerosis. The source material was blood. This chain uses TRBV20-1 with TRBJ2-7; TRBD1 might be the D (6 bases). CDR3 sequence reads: CSARDSVGDTSFSSYEQYF. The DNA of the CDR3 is TGCAGTGCTAGAGATTCGGTCGGGGACACCTCATTTAGCTCCTACGAGCAGTACTTC.